This T cell receptor beta chain was identified during a study of cytomegalovirus exposure and HLA in healthy donors (TCRdb year 2017). In the study overall: An earlier analysis of approximately 550 of the donors reported roughly 300 Gb of sequence data and approximately 110 million unique TCR beta sequences from about 180 million T cells. An early release that covered roughly 600 HLA-typed donors contained around 300 gigabases of sequencing data and 80 million or so unique TCR sequences. Of the 300 to 500 genotyped donors, 81% were placed in the genetic ancestry cluster associated with self-reported Caucasian donors. The study aimed to test whether signatures of past pathogen exposure could be identified by cataloging public T cell receptors. The T cell repertoires of several hundred subjects were profiled by immunosequencing and related to cytomegalovirus serostatus. In addition to the first cohort of hundreds of subjects, a separate validation cohort of 120 different subjects was used. The study combined high-throughput TCR immunosequencing, statistical association of individual TCRs with disease status, and machine learning to predict cytomegalovirus infection status. A later analysis re-analyzed previously published TCR beta repertoires from about 600 donors and added high-resolution HLA genotyping to study TCR occurrence patterns. In the later analysis, no new phenotypic data were used to find candidate immune exposures; instead, reliance was placed on TCR beta sequences and their occurrence across donors. An earlier analysis of around 580 of the donors used high-throughput TCR beta sequencing to judge whether each TCR beta V gene segment behaved as functional or pseudogenic. Donor age, sex, ethnicity and CMV serostatus were compiled together with the repertoire data. A later genetic analysis used genome-wide SNP genotypes for about 65% of the 666 donors, treating that subset as a discovery cohort. All discovery cohort repertoires had been generated on a single sequencing platform. HLA typing included class I and class II loci at four-digit resolution. Typing coverage differed by locus: A, B, C, DRB1 and DQB1 were typed in roughly 620-630 donors, DQA1 in roughly 500, DPA1 in 600 to 610, and DPB1 in just under 480. Because of strong linkage in the cohort, roughly five DR-DQ haplotypes were treated as single units for association and clustering. On average, around 240,000 unique TCR beta nucleotide sequences were sequenced per donor among some 420 genotyped donors of the cohort, with 15% to 20% of those sequences being non-productive. Overall study results and their limits: A cluster of highly shared sequence variants was judged likely to represent a technical artifact of the sequencing pipeline. Cytomegalovirus status was reported to be diagnosed by the classifier with high specificity and sensitivity in both the original and validation cohorts. A further reported finding was that TCR beta sequences accurately predicted the HLA-A and HLA-B alleles for most subjects in the first cohort. In a later analysis, the rate of TCR association differed among HLA loci, with DRB1 alleles having the most associated TCRs and HLA-C alleles having the fewest. A later analysis found that most CMV-associated TCR beta chains appeared HLA-restricted, with HLA associations seemingly driven largely by CMV exposure. In vitro tests confirmed that a few of the cytomegalovirus-associated TCR beta chains recognize cytomegalovirus antigens. In this cohort, only TCR beta chains were sequenced, and detectable features were limited by the absence of alpha or paired-chain data. V-gene and J-gene trimming of TCR beta chains was associated with a missense DCLRE1C variant in a later genetic analysis, and the association was replicated in an independent cohort. At a false discovery rate of 0.05, a later analysis linked 16,951 TCR beta sequences to specific HLA alleles. A later analysis reported that several top co-occurrence clusters appeared linked to parvovirus B19, influenza, CMV and Epstein-Barr virus. Approximately 16 rarely observed V segments, including chromosome 9 orphons, were excluded from the earlier analysis of about 610 of the donors because counts were too low. Assigning TCR associations to individual alleles was difficult when HLA alleles, especially DR and DQ, strongly co-occurred. Correlated functional status among segregating V segments might reflect linkage disequilibrium, but an unknown experimental factor could not be ruled out. Because HLA typing was missing for some donors at each locus, association tests included only the typed subset. Some IMGT-functional V segments, including TRBV6-2 and TRBV6-3, could not be told apart with the 87-base-pair reads, so those segments were excluded. An earlier analysis of approximately 530 of the donors showed that most TCR beta V segments appeared in productive rearrangements either about 87% or about 30% of the time, which broadly matched IMGT annotations. In a later analysis, HLA-associated TCR beta chains were found to be more clonally expanded and to have lower generation probabilities than equally common non-associated chains. While some public TCRs were present in many individuals, most TCR sequences turned up only very rarely across donors. For the cohort, immune exposure information was limited to CMV serostatus. Sequencing depth was assumed to be roughly uniform across donors in the presence/absence analyses, though that assumption may not hold. Compared with the roughly 600-donor mean, donors in an Asian-associated ancestry cluster had fewer N-insertions in productive TCRs, according to a later genetic analysis. The study gave a list of over 150 TCR beta chains associated with cytomegalovirus. The authors suggested that the approach could potentially be extended to other disease states and immunological phenotypes.

Looking up the germline V gene yields CDR1 ENHRY and CDR2 SYGVKD. Counted from cysteine to phenylalanine, this CDR3 has 14 amino acids. Only CDR3 DNA is held: 42 bases, read in frame from base 1. At the junction V is shortened by 2 bases and J by 2 bases, with 10 bases in between. The cohort was made up of 500 to 850 healthy bone marrow donors. At the time of sampling, all cohort members were nominally healthy, though unrecorded immune exposures were likely present. The donor tested CMV seronegative, placing the donor among the 352 seronegative members of the cohort. Each donor provided a peripheral blood sample, and peripheral blood mononuclear cells were used for TCR beta sequencing. Genomic DNA extraction from the blood cell samples was performed with the Qiagen DNeasy Blood Extraction Kit. In regard to this clone: Its antigen remains unidentified. Within one base of it there is no much larger clone, and no base qualities were kept.

Library prep was done by the immunoSEQ multiplex PCR assay. The multiplex PCR relied on a mix of 60 forward primers for TCR Vbeta segments and 13 reverse primers for TCR Jbeta segments. The CDR3 region of rearranged TCR beta genes was amplified from genomic DNA by a multiplex PCR assay. Amplified TCR beta libraries were sequenced as 87-base-pair reads on the Illumina HiSeq System. From the authors' description of their analysis: A later analysis tallied tens of millions of unique TCR beta chains across the 666 repertoires, and approximately 11 million of those chains were shared by two or more donors. Raw reads were error-corrected and collapsed into unique sequences with a nearest-neighbor algorithm that merged closely related sequences to remove PCR and sequencing errors. To assign V, D and J gene segments, CDR3 sequences were aligned to IMGT reference sequences. For a sequence to be retained, a match of at least six nucleotides was required to both a V gene segment and a J gene segment. Rearrangements were classified as productive when the CDR3 lacked stop codons and remained in frame with V and J, and all other rearrangements were classified as non-productive. Following IMGT convention, CDR3 was defined as the stretch from the second conserved V-encoded cysteine up to the conserved J-encoded phenylalanine. The earlier analysis of about 530 of the donors excluded any sequence lacking an unambiguous match to a single V gene segment. In an earlier analysis of 450 to 750 of the donors, a V segment was called functional when productive rearrangements were above 56.7%, and segregating when the standard deviation between donors exceeded 5%. A statistical classification framework was built to diagnose cytomegalovirus status from the catalog of TCR beta chain sequences. In a later analysis, V and J genes were assigned by comparing TCR nucleotide sequences against IMGT/GENE-DB human TR gene sequences. A later analysis assigned CDR3 sequences and most-parsimonious VDJ recombination scenarios with the TCRdist pipeline. In a later analysis, each TCR beta chain was defined by its CDR3 amino acid sequence together with its V-gene family, and reads lacking a unique V-gene family were excluded. To address suspected cross-contamination and a sequencing artifact, a later analysis removed roughly 580 highly shared, low-generation-probability nucleotide sequences. A later analysis calculated a clonal expansion index for each public chain from normalized within-repertoire ranks of inferred template counts. In a later analysis, generation probabilities were computed using a VDJ recombination model fitted to out-of-frame rearrangements, and the results were checked against IGoR. In a later analysis, hypergeometric tests were used to score TCR-TCR, TCR-HLA and TCR-CMV co-occurrence, with a repertoire-size bias correction applied to TCR pairs. False discovery rates were estimated in a later analysis by permuting HLA or CMV assignments 20 times. In a later analysis, co-occurring TCRs were grouped with DBSCAN, and TCRdist sequence similarity was added when clustering was performed within HLA-allele-positive subsets. Repertoires with fewer than 30,000 or more than 120,000 public chains were left out of co-occurrence clustering, as were five repertoires with anomalous nucleotide sharing. The table comes from immuneACCESS by way of TCRdb, which keeps in-frame sequences with V and J called. Part of the clones is missing from these tables; in studies checked, under half for an unresolved V gene and the rest for unknown reasons. The DNA gave D and trimming, while V, J and clone size come from that table. In all, the sample holds more than 150,000 clones, and around four fifths of those were seen once. The ten largest clones add up to 1.5% to 2% of the sample.

Specimen: PBMCs. The clonotype originates from a woman in her thirties in good health and CMV-seronegative. The receptor chain draws on TRBV10-3 and TRBJ2-7; TRBD1 could be the D gene, as 5 bases match. Read as DNA, the sequence is TGTGCCATCAGTGAGGGCCGACAGACCTACGAGCAGTACTTC. Protein translation: CAISEGRQTYEQYF.